Within the sample, the clone carrying this T cell receptor beta chain is medium-sized. Its cognate antigen is unknown. This entry belongs to a study of metastatic and nonmetastatic thyroid tumors. Across the study: It was across blood and tumor or nodule tissue from malignant and benign thyroid patients that repertoires were compared. Points from the study as a whole: Across blood and tumor, TCR beta diversity in malignant thyroid tumors was reportedly significantly higher than in benign nodules.

Thyroid surgery took place with no prior treatment in any patient. Authors' processing steps: It was from CDR3 differences across clinicopathological groups that a distant-metastasis classifier for papillary thyroid cancer was built. TCRdb reassembled clones from the PCR reads with MiXCR. These V and J calls rely on TCRdb rather than the paper's analysis. In the table there are fewer than 40,000 clones, about 21% of which are singletons. Sequencing was carried out using tumor tissue. The clonotype originates from a male donor with papillary thyroid cancer or a benign thyroid nodule (not recorded which). Some clones in this sample may be carry-over from other donors' samples.

Here the CDR3 DNA reads TGTGCCAGCAGTACGGCCGGGACTATCTACGAGCAGTACTTC. It translates to CASSTAGTIYEQYF. The chain carries TRBV28 and TRBJ2-7; TRBD2 matches 7 bases. The V segment lost 5 bases and the J segment 3 bases; nucleotides outside the gene matches: 7. The length of the CDR3 is 14 residues. CDR1 and CDR2 from the germline V gene are MDHEN and SYDVKM.